These 11 T cell receptor beta chains were all obtained from the same sample, sequenced in a study of long-term antiretroviral therapy in people with HIV. At survey level, the immunoSEQ assay was run in its v3.0 version. Sequencing used immunoSEQ multiplex PCR; TCRdb keeps in-frame clones, though not all of them. In the table there are tens of thousands of clones, 80% to 90% of which are singletons. The material was unsorted PBMCs, obtained approximately 2.9 years before starting antiretroviral therapy. All receptors come from a woman aged 25-40 years with HIV.

The rearrangement links TRBV6-5 to TRBJ2-5; D ambiguous. V lost 0 bases to trimming and J lost 0 bases, with 5 bases between them. Germline V gives CDR1 MNHEY, CDR2 SVGAGI. The CDR3 runs 14 residues. CDR3 loop: CASSYSSHQETQYF. CDR3 coding DNA: TGTGCCAGCAGTTACTCGAGCCACCAAGAGACCCAGTACTTC.

The CDR3 DNA reads as TGTGCCAGCAGCGTAGCTTTAGCGGGGGGGGCAGATACGCAGTATTTT. Protein sequence: CASSVALAGGADTQYF. The J gene is TRBJ2-3, the V gene TRBV9, with TRBD2 identical over 11 bases. The CDR3 is 16 amino acids. The germline CDR1 and CDR2 sequences are SGDLS and YYNGEE. V shed 0 bases and J 4 bases; nucleotides not matched to a gene: 4.

The V and J genes are TRBV27 and TRBJ1-4; 9 bases agree with TRBD1. The germline V gene encodes CDR1 MNHEY and CDR2 SMNVEV (reference sequence). The ends lost 6 bases at V and 8 bases at J; junction bases unmatched: 1. The CDR3 is 12 residues long. In DNA, the CDR3 is TGTGCCAGCAGGACAGGGGGGGAAAAACTGTTTTTT. Its translation: CASRTGGEKLFF.

The chain is built from TRBV27 and TRBJ2-6; D is undetermined. The CDR3 has 17 residues. With 5 bases removed from V and 1 base from J, the gap between germline ends came to 15 bases. Per germline, CDR1 MNHEY and CDR2 SMNVEV (reference sequence). The CDR3 DNA reads TGTGCCAGCAGTAACGTTGGGGTTCCGTCTGGGGCCAACGTCCTGACTTTC. Residues: CASSNVGVPSGANVLTF.

CDR3 loop: CASSFSATGGTEAFF. In nucleotides, the CDR3 is TGTGCCAGCAGCTTTTCCGCGACAGGGGGCACTGAAGCTTTCTTT. The J gene is TRBJ1-1, the V gene TRBV7-3; 9 bases align to TRBD1. From germline, CDR1 is SGHTA and CDR2 FQGTGA. The ends lost 3 bases at V and 4 bases at J; junction bases unmatched: 6. CDR3 size: 15 residues.

This chain joins TRBV10-3 and TRBJ1-1; tentative D call: TRBD1 (5 bases). Germline lookup yields CDR1 ENHRY and CDR2 SYGVKD. The CDR3 sequence is 13 residues long. V was trimmed by 3 bases and J by 5 bases, leaving 10 bases between them. The CDR3 coding sequence is TGTGCCATCAGTGACCAGGGTAGGACTGAAGCTTTCTTT. It is translated as CAISDQGRTEAFF.

In DNA, the CDR3 is TGTGCCAGCACCCCTCCGGGACAGGGGCGGTTAGAGGATGGCTACACCTTC. Its protein is CASTPPGQGRLEDGYTF. J is TRBJ1-2 and V is TRBV2; 10 positions agree with TRBD1. Germline values: CDR1 SNHLY, CDR2 FYNNEI. This CDR3 comprises 17 residues. Germline trimming cut 7 bases from V and 6 bases from J; bases unmatched to any gene: 17.

The rearrangement joins TRBV7-7 to TRBJ2-1; possibly TRBD2 for D (6 bases). This CDR3 is 13 amino acids long. Germline V gives CDR1 SSHAT, CDR2 FNYEAQ (reference sequence). V gave up 5 bases and J gave up 7 bases, with 12 bases separating them. For the CDR3, the DNA is TGTGCCAGCAGCCAGACTAGAATGAATGAGCAGTTCTTC. Protein sequence: CASSQTRMNEQFF.

This chain joins TRBV2 and TRBJ1-4; 9 bases agree with TRBD1. CDR3 length equals 15 residues. CDR1 is SNHLY and CDR2 is FYNNEI in the germline V gene. V lost 6 bases, J lost 7 bases, and 9 bases stayed unmatched. The CDR3 DNA is TGTGCCAGCAGGAGGGACAGGGAAGGCGGTGAAAAACTGTTTTTT. Its translation: CASRRDREGGEKLFF. The whole variable domain, filled in from reference TRBV2 and TRBJ1-4, reads EPEVTQTPSHQVTQMGQEVILRCVPISNHLYFYWYRQILGQKVEFLVSFYNNEISEKSEIFDDQFSVERPDGSNFTLKIRSTKLEDSAMYFCASRRDREGGEKLFFGSGTQLSVL.

The chain couples TRBV5-1 to TRBJ1-1; weak D call: TRBD1 (5 bases). The CDR3 has 12 residues. CDR1 is SGHRS and CDR2 is YFSETQ in the germline V gene. V was clipped by 0 bases and J by 8 bases, with 8 bases between them. DNA for the CDR3: TGCGCCAGCAGCTTGGATCGGGGCGAAGCTTTCTTT. It specifies CASSLDRGEAFF.

The chain links TRBV11-2 to TRBJ2-3; D is perhaps TRBD2 (8 bases). Germline-derived CDR1 and CDR2 are SGHAT and FQNNGV. This CDR3 has 17 residues. V lost 5 bases and J lost 2, with 20 bases in between. CDR3 loop: CASSTQGQAGATDTQYF. The DNA of the CDR3 is TGTGCCAGCAGCACACAGGGGCAAGCGGGGGCCACAGATACGCAGTATTTT.